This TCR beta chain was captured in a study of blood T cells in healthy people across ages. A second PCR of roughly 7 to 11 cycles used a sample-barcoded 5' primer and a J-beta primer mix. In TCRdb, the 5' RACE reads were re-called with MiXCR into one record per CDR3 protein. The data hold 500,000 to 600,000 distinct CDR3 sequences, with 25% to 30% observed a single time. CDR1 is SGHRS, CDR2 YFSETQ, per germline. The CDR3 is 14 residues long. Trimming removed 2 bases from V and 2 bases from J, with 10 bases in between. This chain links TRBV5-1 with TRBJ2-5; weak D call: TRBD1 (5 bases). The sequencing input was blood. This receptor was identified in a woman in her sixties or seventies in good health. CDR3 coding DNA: TGCGCCAGCAGCTTCGAAGCAGGGCAAGAGACCCAGTACTTC. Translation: CASSFEAGQETQYF.